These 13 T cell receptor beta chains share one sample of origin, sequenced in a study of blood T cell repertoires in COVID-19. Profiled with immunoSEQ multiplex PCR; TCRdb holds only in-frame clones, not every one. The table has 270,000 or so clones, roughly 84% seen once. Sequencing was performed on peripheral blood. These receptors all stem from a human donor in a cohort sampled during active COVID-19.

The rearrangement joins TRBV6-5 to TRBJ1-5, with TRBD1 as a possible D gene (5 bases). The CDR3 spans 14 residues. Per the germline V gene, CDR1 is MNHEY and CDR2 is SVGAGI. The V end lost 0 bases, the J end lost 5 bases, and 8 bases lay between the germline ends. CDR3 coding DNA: TGTGCCAGCAGTTACTCGACGGGGGATCAGCCCCAGCATTTT. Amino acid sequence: CASSYSTGDQPQHF.

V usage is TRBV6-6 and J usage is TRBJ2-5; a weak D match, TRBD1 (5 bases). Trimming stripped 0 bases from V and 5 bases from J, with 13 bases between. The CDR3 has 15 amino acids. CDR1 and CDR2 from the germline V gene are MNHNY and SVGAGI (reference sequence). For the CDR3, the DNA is TGTGCCAGCAGTTACTCGCAGGGCTGGGTGGAGACCCAGTACTTC. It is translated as CASSYSQGWVETQYF.

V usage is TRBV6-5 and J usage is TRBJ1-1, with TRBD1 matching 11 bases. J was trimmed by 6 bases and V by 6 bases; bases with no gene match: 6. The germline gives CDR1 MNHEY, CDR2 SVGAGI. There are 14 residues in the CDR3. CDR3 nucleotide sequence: TGTGCCAGCAGGGGGACAGGGGGACGGGCTGAAGCTTTCTTT. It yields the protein CASRGTGGRAEAFF.

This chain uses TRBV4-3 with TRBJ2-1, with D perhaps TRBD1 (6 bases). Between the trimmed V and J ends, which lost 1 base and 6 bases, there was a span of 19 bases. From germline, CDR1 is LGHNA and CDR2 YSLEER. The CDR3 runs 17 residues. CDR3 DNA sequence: TGCGCCAGCAGCCAAGGTCAGGGACAACCGTTCCTCAATGAGCAGTTCTTC. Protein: CASSQGQGQPFLNEQFF.

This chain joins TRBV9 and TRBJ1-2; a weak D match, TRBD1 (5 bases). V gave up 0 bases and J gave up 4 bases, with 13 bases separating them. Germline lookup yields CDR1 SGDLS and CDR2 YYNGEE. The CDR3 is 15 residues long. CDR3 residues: CASSVARGYFYGYTF. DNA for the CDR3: TGTGCCAGCAGCGTAGCTCGGGGGTATTTCTATGGCTACACCTTC.

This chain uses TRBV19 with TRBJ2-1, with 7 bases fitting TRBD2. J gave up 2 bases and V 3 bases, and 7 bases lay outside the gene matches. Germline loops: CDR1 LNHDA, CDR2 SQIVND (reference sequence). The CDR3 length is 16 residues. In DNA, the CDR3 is TGTGCCAGTAGTATGTCACCGGGAGGCGCCTACAATGAGCAGTTCTTC. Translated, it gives CASSMSPGGAYNEQFF.

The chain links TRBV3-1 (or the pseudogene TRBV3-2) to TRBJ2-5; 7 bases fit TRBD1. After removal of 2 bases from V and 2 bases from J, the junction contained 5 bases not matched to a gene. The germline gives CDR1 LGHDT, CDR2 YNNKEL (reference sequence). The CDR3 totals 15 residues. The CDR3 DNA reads TGTGCCAGCAGCCAACTCAGGGGGTCTCAAGAGACCCAGTACTTC. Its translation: CASSQLRGSQETQYF.

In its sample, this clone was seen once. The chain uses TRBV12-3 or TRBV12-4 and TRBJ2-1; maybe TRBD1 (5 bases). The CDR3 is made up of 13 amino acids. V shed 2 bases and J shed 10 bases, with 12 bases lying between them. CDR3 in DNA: TGTGCCAGCAGTTTACGGACAAGACCCGAGCAGTTCTTC. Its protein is CASSLRTRPEQFF.

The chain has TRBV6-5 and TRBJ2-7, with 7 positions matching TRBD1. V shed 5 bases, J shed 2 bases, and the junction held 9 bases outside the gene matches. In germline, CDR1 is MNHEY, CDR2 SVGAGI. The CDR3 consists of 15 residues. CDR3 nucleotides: TGTGCCAGCAGTCAACCCGGGACAGTGACCTACGAGCAGTACTTC. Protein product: CASSQPGTVTYEQYF.

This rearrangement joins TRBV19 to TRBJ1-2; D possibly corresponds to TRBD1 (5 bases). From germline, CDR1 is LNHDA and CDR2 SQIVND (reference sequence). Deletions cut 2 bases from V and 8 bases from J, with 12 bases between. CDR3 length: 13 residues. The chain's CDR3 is CASSINTGLGYTF. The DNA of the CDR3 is TGTGCCAGTAGTATAAATACAGGCCTAGGCTACACCTTC. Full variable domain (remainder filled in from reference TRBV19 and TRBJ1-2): DGGITQSPKYLFRKEGQNVTLSCEQNLNHDAMYWYRQDPGQGLRLIYYSQIVNDFQKGDIAEGYSVSREKKESFPLTVTSAQKNPTAFYLCASSINTGLGYTFGSGTRLTVV.

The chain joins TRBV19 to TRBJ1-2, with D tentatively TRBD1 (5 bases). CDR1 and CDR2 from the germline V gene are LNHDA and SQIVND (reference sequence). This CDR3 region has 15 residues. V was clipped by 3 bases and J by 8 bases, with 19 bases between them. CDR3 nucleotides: TGTGCCAGTAGTATCGGGACTCAACCCGTTTCGGGCTACACCTTC. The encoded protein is CASSIGTQPVSGYTF.

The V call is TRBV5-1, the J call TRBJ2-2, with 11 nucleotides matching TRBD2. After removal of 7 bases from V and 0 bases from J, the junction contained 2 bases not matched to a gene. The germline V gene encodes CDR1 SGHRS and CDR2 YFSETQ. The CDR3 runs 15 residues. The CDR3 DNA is TGCGCCAGCGGGACTAGCGGAGCGAACACCGGGGAGCTGTTTTTT. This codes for CASGTSGANTGELFF.

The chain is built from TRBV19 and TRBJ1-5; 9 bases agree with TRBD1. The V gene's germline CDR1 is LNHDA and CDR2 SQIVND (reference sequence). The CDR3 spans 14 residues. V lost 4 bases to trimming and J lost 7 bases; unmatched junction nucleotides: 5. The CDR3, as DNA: TGTGCCAGTAGTAGGGACAGGGAAGGCCAGCCCCAGCATTTT. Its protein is CASSRDREGQPQHF.